The 17 T cell receptor beta chains below all came from one sample that was sequenced in a study of CD8 T cells in ankylosing spondylitis. TCRdb used MiXCR to reprocess the 5' RACE reads, holding one entry per CDR3 protein. The repertoire holds about 280,000 distinct CDR3 sequences, around 18% seen once, with roughly 8% in the top ten. Sequencing was done on a sample of blood, either unsorted or a sorted T cell fraction (not recorded which). These receptors were obtained from a male donor with ankylosing spondylitis or in good health (not recorded which).

The CDR3 sequence is CSVEDPRGLYGYTF. Here the CDR3 DNA reads TGCAGCGTTGAAGATCCCAGGGGTCTCTATGGCTACACCTTC. This rearrangement joins TRBV29-1 to TRBJ1-2; the D gene is possibly TRBD1 (6 bases). This CDR3 has 14 residues. Germline CDR1 reads SQVTM; CDR2 reads ANQGSEA. Trimming cost V 0 bases and J 4 bases, with 12 bases left between them.

V is TRBV5-1 and J is TRBJ2-3; 7 nucleotides match TRBD2. Germline V gene sequence: CDR1 SGHRS, CDR2 YFSETQ. CDR3 size: 14 residues. V lost 0 bases to trimming and J lost 5 bases; unmatched junction nucleotides: 3. The CDR3 protein is CASSLDGRGDTQYF. CDR3 DNA: TGCGCCAGCAGCTTGGATGGGAGGGGAGATACGCAGTATTTT.

This clonotype was recorded at least ten times. This chain connects TRBV6-1 to TRBJ2-2; 7 bases align to TRBD1. Germline CDR1 reads MNHNS; CDR2 reads SASEGT. The CDR3 consists of 13 residues. V shed 6 bases, J shed 5 bases, and the junction held 3 bases outside the gene matches. The CDR3 loop reads CASRLQGTGELFF. The CDR3, as DNA: TGTGCCAGCAGGCTACAGGGGACCGGGGAGCTGTTTTTT.

The chain joins TRBV12-3 or TRBV12-4 to TRBJ2-5, with D uncertain. V was cut by 2 bases and J by 0 bases, with 10 bases left in between. This CDR3 is 15 amino acids long. In nucleotides, the CDR3 is TGTGCCAGCAGTTTATTTGACCCGTACCAAGAGACCCAGTACTTC. This sequence encodes CASSLFDPYQETQYF.

This clonotype was picked up many times. The chain couples TRBV2 to TRBJ2-5; D gene uncertain. Germline V CDR1 and CDR2: SNHLY, FYNNEI. The CDR3 loop spans 10 amino acids. V was pared by 6 bases and J by 10 bases, with 9 bases between. The CDR3 sequence is CASSQQIQYF. CDR3 sequence (DNA): TGTGCCAGCAGCCAACAGATCCAGTACTTC.

The chain recombines TRBV11-2 with TRBJ2-7; 10 bases agree with TRBD2. CDR1 is SGHAT and CDR2 is FQNNGV in the germline V gene. CDR3 length: 13 amino acids. Germline trimming cut 4 bases from V and 6 bases from J; bases unmatched to any gene: 3. This CDR3 reads CASSSGLAFEQYV. The DNA for the CDR3 is TGTGCCAGCAGCTCGGGACTAGCGTTCGAGCAGTACGTC.

This clonotype was recorded at least ten times. The chain has TRBV12-3 or TRBV12-4 and TRBJ1-6; D perhaps matches TRBD1 (6 bases). This CDR3 is built from 15 residues. The V end lost 4 bases, the J end lost 5 bases, and 12 bases lay between the germline ends. As DNA, the CDR3 is TGTGCCAGCAGTTCTCCGCAGGGGAATAATTCACCCCTCCACTTT. As protein: CASSSPQGNNSPLHF.

In its sample, this clonotype was seen a few times. The chain combines TRBV10-3 with TRBJ2-1; D uncertain. Trimming cost V 6 bases and J 6 bases, with 18 bases left between them. The CDR3 is 15 amino acids. Germline V CDR1 and CDR2: ENHRY, SYGVKD. The CDR3 bases are TGTGCCATCAGCTCGGACCTTGCCCGAGTCAATGAGCAGTTCTTC. Translated, it gives CAISSDLARVNEQFF.

This clonotype was found many times. The chain couples TRBV5-1 to TRBJ1-1; TRBD1 agrees at 7 bases. J was trimmed by 2 bases and V by 1 base; bases with no gene match: 8. CDR3 size: 16 residues. Germline V lookup: CDR1 SGHRS, CDR2 YFSETQ. The CDR3 loop reads CASSLRLTGANTEAFF. For the CDR3, the DNA is TGCGCCAGCAGCTTGAGGCTAACAGGGGCCAACACTGAAGCTTTCTTT.

The CDR3 here is CASSDPSGRTGTGELFF. The DNA of the CDR3 is TGTGCCAGCAGTGACCCTAGCGGGAGGACCGGCACCGGGGAGCTGTTTTTT. The chain employs TRBV2 and TRBJ2-2, with 11 positions matching TRBD2. V shed 3 bases and J 4 bases; nucleotides not matched to a gene: 7. In germline, CDR1 is SNHLY, CDR2 FYNNEI. The CDR3 length is 17 residues.

This clonotype was seen ten or more times. A read error may produce the germline difference seen at one junction end. V and J are TRBV5-1 and TRBJ1-1; a possible D gene is TRBD1 (5 bases). There are 14 residues in the CDR3. The germline V gene encodes CDR1 SGHRS and CDR2 YFSETQ. The CDR3 here is CASSFGGGNTEAFF. DNA of the CDR3: TGTGCCAGCAGCTTCGGGGGGGGAAACACTGAAGCTTTCTTT.

This clonotype showed up many times. The genes are TRBV9 and TRBJ2-1, with D possibly matching TRBD2 (5 bases). V was trimmed by 4 bases and J by 6 bases, leaving 11 bases between them. The CDR3 spans 13 residues. Per the germline V gene, CDR1 is SGDLS and CDR2 is YYNGEE. The chain's CDR3 is CASSTRELNEQFF. The DNA for the CDR3 is TGTGCCAGCAGCACTAGAGAACTCAATGAGCAGTTCTTC.

This clonotype was observed many times. The chain recombines TRBV20-1 with TRBJ2-1; the D gene could be TRBD1 or TRBD2 (5 bases each). The CDR3 covers 12 residues. Trimming pared 3 bases from V and 9 bases from J, leaving 12 bases between. From germline, CDR1 is DFQATT and CDR2 SNEGSKA (reference sequence). DNA of the CDR3: TGCAGTGCTAGCCCGCAGGGACGTGAGCAGTTCTTC. Translation: CSASPQGREQFF.

This clonotype was detected only a few times. The chain uses TRBV5-6 and TRBJ1-5, with D possibly matching TRBD1 (6 bases). The CDR3 totals 14 residues. CDR1 and CDR2 (germline): SGHDT, YYEEEE. V lost 4 bases and J 4 bases, leaving 12 bases between the germline ends. The chain's CDR3 is CASSKQGWNQPQHF. CDR3 DNA: TGTGCCAGCAGCAAACAGGGTTGGAATCAGCCCCAGCATTTT.

This clonotype occurred a few times. The CDR3 sequence is CASADDRAYQETQYF. The DNA for the CDR3 is TGTGCCAGCGCAGACGACAGGGCGTACCAAGAGACCCAGTACTTC. The chain has TRBV12-3 or TRBV12-4 and TRBJ2-5, with TRBD1 matching 7 bases. The CDR3 is 15 residues long. With V trimmed by 8 bases and J by 0 bases, 9 bases remained unmatched.

This clonotype was counted only a few times. The chain recombines TRBV5-1 with TRBJ2-2; D might be TRBD2 (5 bases). Germline CDR1 is SGHRS and CDR2 is YFSETQ. The CDR3 consists of 11 residues. Trimming removed 6 bases at V and 9 bases at J, with 9 bases between. CDR3 in amino acids: CASIGGRELFF. DNA for the CDR3: TGCGCCAGCATCGGAGGAAGGGAGCTGTTTTTT.

The chain recombines TRBV12-3 or TRBV12-4 with TRBJ2-1; 8 nucleotides align to TRBD2. The CDR3 has 12 residues. V gave up 7 bases and J gave up 8 bases; unmatched junction bases: 4. CDR3: CASTGLAYEQFF. DNA of the CDR3: TGTGCCAGCACCGGACTAGCCTATGAGCAGTTCTTC.